A single sample is the source of the 5 T cell receptor beta chains below, sequenced in a study of blood T cell repertoires in COVID-19. The table came from immunoSEQ multiplex PCR; TCRdb's copy has only in-frame clones and leaves some out. The repertoire holds about 140,000 clones, with approximately 78% as singletons. The sequenced sample consisted of peripheral blood. The source is a woman of 80 years or more with acute or convalescent COVID-19.

This chain connects TRBV5-1 to TRBJ2-2, with D perhaps matching TRBD1 (5 bases). This CDR3 has 14 amino acids. V was clipped by 1 base and J by 6 bases, with 10 bases between them. Germline CDR1 SGHRS, CDR2 YFSETQ. In DNA, the CDR3 is TGCGCCAGCAGCTTGCTACAAGGGGCCGGGGAGCTGTTTTTT. Its translation: CASSLLQGAGELFF.

The chain links TRBV4-1 to TRBJ2-5; TRBD2 matches 9 bases. From germline, CDR1 is MGHRA and CDR2 YSYEKL. The CDR3 has 17 residues. The V segment lost 0 bases and the J segment 3 bases; nucleotides outside the gene matches: 8. CDR3 coding DNA: TGCGCCAGCAGCCAAGATCGGAGCGGGGGGTGGGAAGAGACCCAGTACTTC. Its translation is CASSQDRSGGWEETQYF.

This clone has only a few counts. This sequence joins TRBV5-1 and TRBJ2-1; 7 nucleotides align to TRBD2. This CDR3 is built from 15 residues. Per the germline V gene, CDR1 is SGHRS and CDR2 is YFSETQ. V lost 2 bases, J lost 6 bases, and 8 bases stayed unmatched. Here the CDR3 DNA reads TGCGCCAGCAGCTTTATTGGCGGGAGCGCCAATGAGCAGTTCTTC. Amino acids: CASSFIGGSANEQFF.

The genes are TRBV6-4 and TRBJ1-6; a possible D gene is TRBD1 (6 bases). The CDR3 has 14 amino acids. V lost 3 bases and J 8 bases, leaving 11 bases between the germline ends. The germline gives CDR1 MRHNA, CDR2 SNTAGT. CDR3 bases: TGTGCCAGCAGTGATGGGGGCCGCTATTCACCCCTCCACTTT. Amino acids: CASSDGGRYSPLHF.

The DNA for the CDR3 is TGCGCCAGCAGTGAGACGGGGGGGAGCACTGAAGCTTTCTTT. It is translated as CASSETGGSTEAFF. V usage is TRBV10-2 and J usage is TRBJ1-1, with a tentative D call TRBD1 (5 bases). CDR3 size: 14 residues. The V gene lost 2 bases and the J gene lost 4 bases, with 11 bases spanning the gap. Germline lookup yields CDR1 WSHSY and CDR2 SAAADI.